Shown below are 23 T cell receptor beta chains from a single sample sequenced in a study of metastatic and nonmetastatic thyroid tumors. TCRdb reanalyzed the PCR reads with MiXCR. The sample lists 30,000 or so clones; roughly 7.1% were seen once. Thyroid surgery took place with no prior treatment in any patient. Sequenced material: blood. These receptors were obtained from a female donor with papillary thyroid cancer or a benign thyroid nodule (not recorded which). Some clones in this sample may be carry-over from other donors' samples.

This clone was recorded a few times. At one of its ends the junction is not consistent with the germline gene, which may arise from a read error. Different DNA sequences within this sample yield the same CDR3. The chain uses TRBV11-2 and TRBJ2-3; tentative D call: TRBD1 (8 bases). The V gene's germline CDR1 is SGHAT and CDR2 FQNNGV. This CDR3 has 16 amino acids. CDR3 sequence: CASSLGDRGGTDTQYF. The CDR3 DNA reads as TGCGCCAGCAGCTTAGGCGACAGGGGAGGGACAGATACGCAGTATTTT.

This clone was observed many times. The chain employs TRBV13 and TRBJ1-5, with 7 bases identical to TRBD1. The germline CDR1 and CDR2 sequences are PRHDT and FYEKMQ (reference sequence). V dropped 0 bases and J dropped 0; count of bases not matched to a gene: 2. CDR3 length equals 16 residues. The CDR3 DNA is TGTGCCAGCAGCTTAGGCAAGGGGGCTAGCAATCAGCCCCAGCATTTT. Amino acids: CASSLGKGASNQPQHF.

This clone was recorded many times. The DNA for the CDR3 is TGTGCCAGCAGTGAAGGAGGGGGGCCCTACGAGCAGTACTTC. The encoded protein is CASSEGGGPYEQYF. This chain links TRBV6-1 with TRBJ2-7, with D tentatively TRBD1 or TRBD2 (6 bases each). The germline CDR1 and CDR2 sequences are MNHNS and SASEGT. The CDR3 has 14 amino acids. Trimming removed 1 base at V and 2 bases at J, with 9 bases between.

This clone was seen at least ten times. V is TRBV6-1 and J is TRBJ1-2, with TRBD1 matching 7 bases. There are 14 residues in the CDR3. V lost 5 bases and J lost 8; bases outside the gene matches: 11. The V gene's germline CDR1 is MNHNS and CDR2 SASEGT. The CDR3 loop reads CASSTGARLGGYTF. CDR3 DNA: TGTGCCAGCAGTACAGGGGCCCGCTTGGGGGGCTACACCTTC.

This clone has ten or more counts. The chain couples TRBV6-2 or TRBV6-3 to TRBJ2-1, with 9 bases that match TRBD2. Losses at the gene ends were 2 bases for V and 0 bases for J; bases not matched to a gene: 11. This CDR3 is built from 19 residues. Germline V gene lookup returns CDR1 MNHEY and CDR2 SVGEGT. The CDR3 sequence is CASSYGVLGGGASYNEQFF. Written as DNA, the CDR3 is TGTGCCAGCAGTTACGGCGTTTTGGGCGGGGGGGCCTCCTACAATGAGCAGTTCTTC.

This clone came up many times. The CDR3 sequence: CSGGPGPGADAYEQYF. As DNA, the CDR3 is TGCAGCGGTGGGCCCGGACCCGGGGCCGATGCCTACGAGCAGTACTTC. V and J are TRBV29-1 and TRBJ2-7, with D perhaps being TRBD1 or TRBD2 (5 bases each). This CDR3 region has 16 residues. Trimming shortened V by 7 bases and J by 2 bases, and 24 bases separated the two germline ends. Germline CDR1 reads SQVTM; CDR2 reads ANQGSEA.

This clone appeared many times. V and J are TRBV7-9 and TRBJ2-3; 8 nucleotides line up with TRBD2. The CDR3 extends over 15 amino acids. Looked up from germline, CDR1 is SEHNR and CDR2 is FQNEAQ (reference sequence). J lost 1 base, V lost 4 bases, and 4 bases had no gene match. CDR3 nucleotides: TGTGCCAGCAGCTCCTTTAGCGGGGGCACAGATACGCAGTATTTT. Amino acid sequence: CASSSFSGGTDTQYF.

This clone was picked up many times. The V call is TRBV6-1, the J call TRBJ1-4, with D perhaps matching TRBD1 (6 bases). In germline, CDR1 is MNHNS, CDR2 SASEGT. CDR3 length equals 16 residues. V was pared by 1 base and J by 5 bases, with 14 bases between. DNA for the CDR3: TGTGCCAGCAGTGAAGTTAGTCAGGGGAAGAATGAAAAACTGTTTTTT. This codes for CASSEVSQGKNEKLFF.

This clone was counted at least ten times. The chain recombines TRBV10-3 with TRBJ2-3, with D hard to call. V lost 2 bases to trimming and J lost 2 bases, with 11 bases between them. Germline V lookup: CDR1 ENHRY, CDR2 SYGVKD. The CDR3 length is 15 residues. The chain's CDR3 is CAISEPEPNTDTQYF. The CDR3 coding sequence is TGTGCCATCAGTGAGCCAGAGCCGAACACAGATACGCAGTATTTT.

This clone has at least ten counts. The chain couples TRBV12-3 or TRBV12-4 to TRBJ2-7, with D perhaps matching TRBD1 or TRBD2 (5 bases each). The germline V and J ends were trimmed by 8 bases and 2 bases, with 7 bases remaining between them. The CDR3 runs to 11 residues. The CDR3 coding sequence is TGTGCCAGCGGGACCACCTACGAGCAGTACTTC. It yields the protein CASGTTYEQYF.

This clone was observed many times. V usage is TRBV11-2 and J usage is TRBJ2-7; 8 positions match TRBD1. Germline CDR1 reads SGHAT; CDR2 reads FQNNGV. The CDR3 extends over 15 amino acids. Trimming removed 7 bases from V and 2 bases from J; junction bases left unmatched: 10. In DNA, the CDR3 is TGTGCCAGCAACCTCACAGGGGGTGGACCCTACGAGCAGTACTTC. Amino acids: CASNLTGGGPYEQYF.

This clone was observed many times. The V and J genes are TRBV6-2 or TRBV6-3 and TRBJ1-1; D ambiguous. The CDR3 is made up of 15 amino acids. Trimming cost V 7 bases and J 2 bases, with 17 bases left between them. Germline lookup yields CDR1 MNHEY and CDR2 SVGEGT. Here the CDR3 reads CASIGLGSRNTEAFF. DNA for the CDR3: TGTGCCAGCATAGGGCTCGGGTCTCGAAACACTGAAGCTTTCTTT.

This clone was observed a few times. It may be a read error: a sequence one base away is much more abundant. The J gene is TRBJ1-2, the V gene TRBV11-2, with D tentatively TRBD1 (5 bases). The CDR3 has 16 amino acids. Germline values: CDR1 SGHAT, CDR2 FQNNGV. V lost 5 bases and J 0 bases, leaving 16 bases between the germline ends. CDR3 sequence: CASSLGGTRANYGYTF. The CDR3 region has the DNA TGTGCCAGCAGCCTAGGTGGGACCCGAGCTAACTATGGCTACACCTTC.

This clone has ten or more counts. J is TRBJ2-2 and V is TRBV12-3 or TRBV12-4, with 8 bases aligning to TRBD1. This CDR3 is 15 amino acids long. The junction had 10 bases not matched to a gene; V was cut back by 7 bases and J by 6 bases. The DNA for the CDR3 is TGTGCCAGCACCACTGGACAGGGTGGTCCCGGGGAGCTGTTTTTT. Residues: CASTTGQGGPGELFF.

This clone was seen at least ten times. The chain has TRBV5-1 and TRBJ1-2, with D perhaps matching TRBD1 (5 bases). CDR3 size: 17 residues. V lost 3 bases, J lost 1 base, and 19 bases lay in between. CDR1 SGHRS and CDR2 YFSETQ come from the germline V gene. The CDR3 protein is CASSSGTWQGGNYGYTF. DNA of the CDR3: TGCGCCAGCAGCTCTGGGACGTGGCAAGGAGGTAACTATGGCTACACCTTC. The entire variable domain, with the rest obtained from reference TRBV5-1 and TRBJ1-2, is as follows: KAGVTQTPRYLIKTRGQQVTLSCSPISGHRSVSWYQQTPGQGLQFLFEYFSETQRNKGNFPGRFSGRQFSNSRSEMNVSTLELGDSALYLCASSSGTWQGGNYGYTFGSGTRLTVV.

This clone was found many times. The V and J genes are TRBV6-5 and TRBJ2-3; 7 nucleotides align to TRBD2. CDR1 and CDR2 (germline): MNHEY, SVGAGI. V gave up 7 bases and J gave up 4 bases; unmatched junction bases: 17. This CDR3 comprises 17 residues. The CDR3 nucleotides read TGTGCCAGCAAATGGGCTAGCGGCCTCAGTGCGGCAGATACGCAGTATTTT. Amino acids: CASKWASGLSAADTQYF.

This clone was picked up many times. This chain connects TRBV29-1 to TRBJ1-2; 9 nucleotides align to TRBD1. The germline gives CDR1 SQVTM, CDR2 ANQGSEA. The CDR3 loop spans 12 amino acids. V dropped 4 bases and J dropped 3; count of bases not matched to a gene: 0. DNA for the CDR3: TGCAGCGTTGGGGACAGGGACTATGGCTACACCTTC. Its translation is CSVGDRDYGYTF.

This clone was counted at least ten times. A read error may account for a junction end that differs from germline. The gene calls are TRBV6-1 and TRBJ2-1, with 14 nucleotides matching TRBD2. Looked up from germline, CDR1 is MNHNS and CDR2 is SASEGT. The CDR3 consists of 15 residues. The CDR3 loop is CASSEVGTSGGRILF. The CDR3 DNA follows: TGTGCCAGCAGTGAAGTGGGGACTAGCGGGGGCCGGATCCTCTTC.

This clone was recorded at least ten times. The CDR3 loop reads CASSLALGRGEKLFF. The CDR3 DNA sequence: TGCGCCAGCAGCTTGGCCTTAGGACGTGGTGAAAAACTGTTTTTT. The J gene is TRBJ1-4, the V gene TRBV5-1; no clear D. Germline V gene sequence: CDR1 SGHRS, CDR2 YFSETQ. The CDR3 has 15 residues. V lost 0 bases and J 7 bases, leaving 13 bases between the germline ends.

This clone has ten or more counts. The chain employs TRBV5-1 and TRBJ2-1; maybe TRBD2 (6 bases). The germline V gene has CDR1 SGHRS and CDR2 YFSETQ. V dropped 4 bases and J dropped 0 bases, with 14 bases sitting between them. The CDR3 totals 16 residues. CDR3 loop: CASSDASVGSYNEQFF. The CDR3 bases are TGCGCCAGCAGCGACGCTAGCGTTGGCTCCTACAATGAGCAGTTCTTC.

Ten or more counts support this clone. The rearrangement joins TRBV19 to TRBJ1-3, with unresolved D. CDR1 LNHDA and CDR2 SQIVND come from the germline V gene (reference sequence). The length of the CDR3 is 15 residues. V lost 1 base to trimming and J lost 4 bases, with 11 bases between them. CDR3 sequence reads: CASSIVPLWGNTIYF. CDR3 nucleotides: TGTGCCAGTAGTATAGTCCCCCTCTGGGGAAACACCATATATTTT.

This clone was found many times. The chain employs TRBV27 and TRBJ2-1; D remains ambiguous. Looked up from germline, CDR1 is MNHEY and CDR2 is SMNVEV (reference sequence). There are 14 residues in the CDR3. Trimming removed 4 bases at V and 0 bases at J, with 7 bases between. CDR3 in amino acids: CASSSESSYNEQFF. CDR3 DNA: TGTGCCAGCAGTTCGGAGAGCTCCTACAATGAGCAGTTCTTC.

This clone was seen repeatedly, ten times or more. The V call is TRBV11-1, the J call TRBJ2-7; TRBD1 might be the D (7 bases). V lost 5 bases and J 0 bases, leaving 17 bases between the germline ends. Germline CDR1 reads SGHAT; CDR2 reads FQDESV (reference sequence). The CDR3 length is 16 residues. The DNA for the CDR3 is TGTGCCAGCAGCCCGCCAGGGGGGTGGGCCTCCTACGAGCAGTACTTC. This translates into CASSPPGGWASYEQYF.